The sequence of this T cell receptor beta chain was determined in a study of T cells after yellow fever vaccination. General study points: At around 95% for CD4 and approximately 89% for CD8, most primary-vaccination clones showed up again after the booster.

J was trimmed by 4 bases and V by 1 base; bases with no gene match: 7. The germline gives CDR1 SGHVS, CDR2 FNYEAQ. CDR3 length equals 15 residues. Each CDR3 protein is one row after TCRdb ran MiXCR on the 5' RACE reads. Here the sample spans around 350,000 distinct CDR3 sequences, about 6% being singletons. This clonotype came up a few times. Its specificity is unknown. The gene calls are TRBV7-6 and TRBJ2-7; 7 positions agree with TRBD2. The starting material was PBMCs, obtained 5 days after the yellow fever booster vaccination. The sequence was collected from a man aged 30 to 45 who received the YFV17D yellow fever vaccine. The CDR3 region is CASSLDAAGTYEQYF. Here the CDR3 DNA reads TGTGCCAGCAGCTTAGATGCAGCGGGGACTTACGAGCAGTACTTC.